This TCR beta chain appears in the sequencing data of a study of cytomegalovirus exposure and HLA in healthy donors. The PCR contained 60 Vbeta and 13 Jbeta primers. The assay was immunoSEQ multiplex PCR, and TCRdb's table has in-frame clones only and misses some. The table includes under 300,000 clones, 70% to 90% detected once. Findings of the study overall: With later analysis, a missense DCLRE1C variant became linked to TCR beta V- and J-gene trimming.

Comments on this clone: Its specificity is unknown.

V was pared by 6 bases and J by 3 bases, with 7 bases of the junction left unmatched. Per germline, CDR1 SNHLY and CDR2 FYNNEI. This CDR3 comprises 16 residues. The TCR sequence derives from a middle-aged woman in good health and CMV-seropositive. The sequenced sample consisted of PBMCs. The gene calls are TRBV2 and TRBJ2-3; 12 bases are shared with TRBD2. CDR3 residues: CASRIRTSGNTDTQYF. In nucleotides, the CDR3 is TGTGCCAGCAGAATTCGGACTAGCGGGAATACAGATACGCAGTATTTT.